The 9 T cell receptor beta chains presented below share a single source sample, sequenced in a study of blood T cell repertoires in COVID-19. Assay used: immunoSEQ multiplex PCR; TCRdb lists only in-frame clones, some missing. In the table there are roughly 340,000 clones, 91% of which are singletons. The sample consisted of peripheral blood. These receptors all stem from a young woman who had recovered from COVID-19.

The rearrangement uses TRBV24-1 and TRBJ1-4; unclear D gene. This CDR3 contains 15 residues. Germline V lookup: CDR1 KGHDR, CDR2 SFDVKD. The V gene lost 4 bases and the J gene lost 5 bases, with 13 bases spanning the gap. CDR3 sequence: CATSDARERNEKLFF. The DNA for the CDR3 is TGTGCCACCAGTGACGCGAGGGAACGGAATGAAAAACTGTTTTTT.

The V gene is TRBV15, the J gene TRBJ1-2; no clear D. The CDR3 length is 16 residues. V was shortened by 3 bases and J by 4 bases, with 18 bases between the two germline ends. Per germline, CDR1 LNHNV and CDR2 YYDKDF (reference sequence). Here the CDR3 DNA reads TGTGCCACCAGCAGGATACATTTTCACAGCCCCTATGGCTACACCTTC. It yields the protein CATSRIHFHSPYGYTF.

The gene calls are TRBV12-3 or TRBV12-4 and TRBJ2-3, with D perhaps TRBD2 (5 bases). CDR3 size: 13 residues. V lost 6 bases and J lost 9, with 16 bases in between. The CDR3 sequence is CASRLLTSITQYF. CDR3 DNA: TGTGCCAGCAGACTCCTCACTAGTATAACGCAGTATTTT.

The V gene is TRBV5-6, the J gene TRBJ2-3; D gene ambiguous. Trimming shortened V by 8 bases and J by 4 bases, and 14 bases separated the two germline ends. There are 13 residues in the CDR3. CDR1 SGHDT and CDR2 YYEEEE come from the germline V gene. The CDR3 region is CASRSVIPDTQYF. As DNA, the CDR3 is TGTGCCAGTCGGTCGGTAATCCCAGATACGCAGTATTTT.

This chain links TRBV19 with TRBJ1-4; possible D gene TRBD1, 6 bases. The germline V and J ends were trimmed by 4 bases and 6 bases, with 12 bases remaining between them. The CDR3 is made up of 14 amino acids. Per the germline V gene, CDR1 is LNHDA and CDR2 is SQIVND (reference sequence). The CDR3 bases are TGTGCCAGTAGTACGACAGGAGCCCATGAAAAACTGTTTTTT. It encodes CASSTTGAHEKLFF.

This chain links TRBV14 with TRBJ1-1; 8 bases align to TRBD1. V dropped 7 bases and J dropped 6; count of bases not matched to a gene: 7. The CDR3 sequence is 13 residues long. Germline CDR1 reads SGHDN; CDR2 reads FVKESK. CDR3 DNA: TGTGCCAGCATTCGGACAGGGATGGCTGAAGCTTTCTTT. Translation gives CASIRTGMAEAFF.

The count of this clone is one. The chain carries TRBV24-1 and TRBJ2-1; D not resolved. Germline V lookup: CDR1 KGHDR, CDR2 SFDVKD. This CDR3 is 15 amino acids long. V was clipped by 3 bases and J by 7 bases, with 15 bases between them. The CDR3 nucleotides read TGTGCCACCAGTGATGTAGACACAGTGAAGAATGAGCAGTTCTTC. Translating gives CATSDVDTVKNEQFF.

The chain's CDR3 is CASSVTAHYGYTF. The CDR3 DNA follows: TGTGCCAGCAGCGTGACAGCTCACTATGGCTACACCTTC. This rearrangement joins TRBV6-5 to TRBJ1-2, with D possibly matching TRBD1 (5 bases). There are 13 residues in the CDR3. Trimming took 6 bases from V and 3 from J, leaving 11 bases between them. Germline values: CDR1 MNHEY, CDR2 SVGAGI.

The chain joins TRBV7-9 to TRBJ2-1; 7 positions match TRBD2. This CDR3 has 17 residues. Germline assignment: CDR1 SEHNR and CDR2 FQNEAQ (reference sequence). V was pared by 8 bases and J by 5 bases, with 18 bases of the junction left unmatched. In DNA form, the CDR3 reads TGTGCCAGCCCTGTGGACCAGCGGGATAAGACCCACAATGAGCAGTTCTTC. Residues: CASPVDQRDKTHNEQFF.